This entry features one TCR beta chain sequence. The antigen is not known. Noted time point: 2014-2015 season, 7 days after vaccination. The entry originates in a study of follicular helper T cells after annual influenza vaccination. Study-wide points: Day 7 ICOS+CD38+ clones were most often found later in ICOS-CD38- cTfh cells.

Clones were read by immunoSEQ multiplex PCR, and TCRdb kept only the in-frame ones, dropping some. Among 460 or so clones listed, 55% to 70% were seen once. Trimming removed 4 bases at V and 1 base at J, with 8 bases between. Germline values: CDR1 ENHRY, CDR2 SYGVKD. The CDR3 has 14 amino acids. The input for sequencing was CXCR5+ CD38+ circulating T follicular helper cells from blood, taken 7 days after influenza vaccination. Subset reported: circulating Tfh, non-naive CD4+CXCR5+PD-1+ (ICOS+CD38+ or ICOS-CD38-). This chain connects TRBV10-3 to TRBJ1-5; weak D call: TRBD1 (5 bases). The receptor was isolated from an adult who received the influenza vaccine. CDR3 nucleotides: TGTGCCATCAGTGGGGAGGGGAGCAATCAGCCCCAGCATTTT. As protein: CAISGEGSNQPQHF.